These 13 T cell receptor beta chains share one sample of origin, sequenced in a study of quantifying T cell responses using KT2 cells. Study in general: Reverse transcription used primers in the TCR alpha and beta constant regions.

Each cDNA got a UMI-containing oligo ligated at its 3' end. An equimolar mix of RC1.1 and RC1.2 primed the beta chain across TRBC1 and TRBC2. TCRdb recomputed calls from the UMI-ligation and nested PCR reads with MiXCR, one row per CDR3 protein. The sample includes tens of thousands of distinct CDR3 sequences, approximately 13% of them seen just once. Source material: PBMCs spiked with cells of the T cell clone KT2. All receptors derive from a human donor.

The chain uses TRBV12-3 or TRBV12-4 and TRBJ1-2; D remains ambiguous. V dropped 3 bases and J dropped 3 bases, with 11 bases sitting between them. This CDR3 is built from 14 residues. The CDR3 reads CASSFGGGHYGYTF. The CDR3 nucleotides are TGTGCCAGCAGTTTTGGAGGCGGCCACTATGGCTACACCTTC.

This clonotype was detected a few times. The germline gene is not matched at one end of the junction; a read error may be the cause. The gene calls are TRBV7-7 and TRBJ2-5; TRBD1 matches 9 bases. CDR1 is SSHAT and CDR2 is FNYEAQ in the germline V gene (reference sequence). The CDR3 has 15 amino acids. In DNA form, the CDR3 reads TGTGCTAGCAGCTCTTCGGACAGGGGCCAAGAGACCCAGTACTTC. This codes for CASSSSDRGQETQYF.

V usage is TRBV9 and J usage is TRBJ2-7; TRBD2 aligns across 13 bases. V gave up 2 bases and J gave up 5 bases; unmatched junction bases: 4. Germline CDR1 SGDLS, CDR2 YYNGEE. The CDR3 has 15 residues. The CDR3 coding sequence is TGTGCCAGCAGCGTTACTAGCGGGGGGGCCGACGAGCAGTACTTC. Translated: CASSVTSGGADEQYF.

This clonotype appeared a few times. The CDR3 DNA reads TGTGCCAGCAGTTTAACATATAGGAGCTCCTACGAGCAGTACTTC. Encoded protein: CASSLTYRSSYEQYF. V gene TRBV27 combines with J gene TRBJ2-7; no definite D call. The V gene lost 2 bases and the J gene lost 0 bases, with 11 bases spanning the gap. The CDR3 consists of 15 residues. Germline V lookup: CDR1 MNHEY, CDR2 SMNVEV (reference sequence).

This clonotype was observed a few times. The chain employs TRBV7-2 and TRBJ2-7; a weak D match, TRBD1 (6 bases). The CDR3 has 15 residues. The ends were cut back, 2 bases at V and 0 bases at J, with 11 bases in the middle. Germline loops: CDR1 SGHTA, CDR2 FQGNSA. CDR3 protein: CASSLFQGSSYEQYF. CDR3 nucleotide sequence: TGTGCCAGCAGCTTATTTCAGGGGAGCTCCTACGAGCAGTACTTC.

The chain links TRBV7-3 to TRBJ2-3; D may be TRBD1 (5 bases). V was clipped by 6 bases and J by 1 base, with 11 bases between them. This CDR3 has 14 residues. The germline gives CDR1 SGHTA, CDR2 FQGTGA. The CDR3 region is CASRFEGGTDTQYF. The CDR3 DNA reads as TGTGCCAGCAGGTTTGAAGGGGGCACAGATACGCAGTATTTT. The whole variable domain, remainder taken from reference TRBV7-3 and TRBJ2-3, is GAGVSQTPSNKVTEKGKYVELRCDPISGHTALYWYRQSLGQGPEFLIYFQGTGAADDSGLPNDRFFAVRPEGSVSTLKIQRTERGDSAVYLCASRFEGGTDTQYFGPGTRLTVL.

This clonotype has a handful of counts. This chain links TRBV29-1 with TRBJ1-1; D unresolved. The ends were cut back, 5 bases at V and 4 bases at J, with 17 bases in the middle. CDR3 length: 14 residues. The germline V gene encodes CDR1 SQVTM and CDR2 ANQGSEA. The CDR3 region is CSVKTSIGGTEAFF. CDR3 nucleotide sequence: TGCAGCGTTAAAACTAGCATTGGAGGCACTGAAGCTTTCTTT.

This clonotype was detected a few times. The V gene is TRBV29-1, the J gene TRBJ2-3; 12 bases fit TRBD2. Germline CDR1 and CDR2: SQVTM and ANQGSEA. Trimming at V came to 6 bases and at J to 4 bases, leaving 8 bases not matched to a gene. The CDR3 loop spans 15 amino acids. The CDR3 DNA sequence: TGCAGCGTCCCCACCACTAGCGGGGGGCCAGATACGCAGTATTTT. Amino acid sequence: CSVPTTSGGPDTQYF.

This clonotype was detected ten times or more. The DNA of the CDR3 is TGTGCCAGCAGCCTAACTAACTATGGCTACACCTTC. This encodes CASSLTNYGYTF. The gene calls are TRBV7-9 and TRBJ1-2; D remains ambiguous. The V and J ends lost 5 bases and 0 bases respectively, with 4 bases between them. The CDR3 sequence is 12 residues long. CDR1 SEHNR and CDR2 FQNEAQ come from the germline V gene (reference sequence).

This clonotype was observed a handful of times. CDR3 protein: CASLVWRDTEAFF. CDR3 in DNA: TGTGCCAGCCTCGTCTGGAGGGACACTGAAGCTTTCTTT. This chain connects TRBV2 to TRBJ1-1; D is ambiguous. V gave up 8 bases and J gave up 3 bases, with 13 bases separating them. CDR1 is SNHLY, CDR2 FYNNEI, per germline. The CDR3 length is 13 residues.

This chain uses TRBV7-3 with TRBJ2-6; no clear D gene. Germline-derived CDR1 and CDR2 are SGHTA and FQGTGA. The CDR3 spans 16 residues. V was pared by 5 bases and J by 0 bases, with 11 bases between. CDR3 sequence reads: CASSPGWVSGANVLTF. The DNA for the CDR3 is TGTGCCAGCAGCCCGGGTTGGGTCTCTGGGGCCAACGTCCTGACTTTC.

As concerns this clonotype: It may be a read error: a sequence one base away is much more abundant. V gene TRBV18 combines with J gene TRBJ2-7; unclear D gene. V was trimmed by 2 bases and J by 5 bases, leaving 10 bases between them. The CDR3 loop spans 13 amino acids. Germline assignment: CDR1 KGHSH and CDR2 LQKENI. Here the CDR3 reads CASSPTNTHEQYF. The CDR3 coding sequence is TGTGCCAGCTCACCAACTAACACCCACGAGCAGTACTTC.

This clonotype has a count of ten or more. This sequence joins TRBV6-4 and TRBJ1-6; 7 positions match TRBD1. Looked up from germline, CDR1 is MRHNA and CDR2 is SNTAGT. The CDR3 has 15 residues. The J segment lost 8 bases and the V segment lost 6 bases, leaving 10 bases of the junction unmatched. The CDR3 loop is CASRKQGNLDSPLHF. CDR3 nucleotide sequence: TGTGCCAGCAGGAAACAGGGGAATTTGGATTCACCCCTCCACTTT.